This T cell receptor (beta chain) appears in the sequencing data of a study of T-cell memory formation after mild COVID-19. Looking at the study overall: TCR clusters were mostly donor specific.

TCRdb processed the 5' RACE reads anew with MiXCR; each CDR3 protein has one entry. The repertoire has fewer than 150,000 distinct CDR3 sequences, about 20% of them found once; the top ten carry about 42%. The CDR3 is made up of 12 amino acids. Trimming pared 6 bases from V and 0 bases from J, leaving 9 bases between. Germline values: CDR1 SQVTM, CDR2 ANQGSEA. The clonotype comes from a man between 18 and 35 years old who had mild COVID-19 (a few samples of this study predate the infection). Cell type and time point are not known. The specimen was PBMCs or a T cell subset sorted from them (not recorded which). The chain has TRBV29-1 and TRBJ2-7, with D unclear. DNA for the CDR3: TGCAGCGTCACGACAACCTCCTACGAGCAGTACTTC. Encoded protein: CSVTTTSYEQYF.